One sample yielded the 18 T cell receptor beta chains listed below, sequenced in a study of shared clonotypes between healthy human individuals. The assay was immunoSEQ multiplex PCR, and TCRdb's table has in-frame clones only and misses some. The table records approximately 980,000 clones, approximately 80% of them present only once. Specimen: memory CD4+ T cells sorted from blood. Subset noted: CD45RA-negative fraction. These receptors were obtained from a young man in good health.

The rearrangement links TRBV19 to TRBJ1-5, with 10 bases matching TRBD1. The germline V gene encodes CDR1 LNHDA and CDR2 SQIVND (reference sequence). This CDR3 is 16 amino acids long. V shed 2 bases and J 0 bases; nucleotides not matched to a gene: 1. CDR3 bases: TGTGCCAGTAGTATACGGACAGGGGGTAGCAATCAGCCCCAGCATTTT. It yields the protein CASSIRTGGSNQPQHF.

This chain joins TRBV28 and TRBJ2-5, with 11 bases aligning to TRBD1. The CDR3 has 15 residues. After removal of 2 bases from V and 3 bases from J, the junction contained 2 bases not matched to a gene. The V gene's germline CDR1 is MDHEN and CDR2 SYDVKM. The CDR3 loop is CASSLGTGGKETQYF. CDR3 bases: TGTGCCAGCAGTTTAGGGACAGGGGGAAAAGAGACCCAGTACTTC.

The chain carries TRBV11-3 and TRBJ2-3; perhaps TRBD2 as D (7 bases). In germline, CDR1 is SGHNT, CDR2 YENEEA. The ends were cut back, 6 bases at V and 6 bases at J, with 13 bases in the middle. The CDR3 extends over 13 amino acids. The CDR3 sequence: CASRGGLRDTQYF. CDR3 nucleotide sequence: TGTGCCAGCAGGGGGGGGCTCAGGGATACGCAGTATTTT. The variable domain in full, with the rest retrieved from reference TRBV11-3 and TRBJ2-3, is EAGVVQSPRYKIIEKKQPVAFWCNPISGHNTLYWYLQNLGQGPELLIRYENEEAVDDSQLPKDRFSAERLKGVDSTLKIQPAELGDSAVYLCASRGGLRDTQYFGPGTRLTVL.

The CDR3 reads CASSTRTGTGIYEQYF. The DNA of the CDR3 is TGTGCCAGCAGTACCAGAACCGGGACAGGGATCTACGAGCAGTACTTC. The chain couples TRBV28 to TRBJ2-7; 9 bases are a match to TRBD1. With 5 bases clipped from V and 3 bases from J, the junction kept 11 bases outside the gene matches. The germline V gene has CDR1 MDHEN and CDR2 SYDVKM. This CDR3 comprises 16 residues.

The rearrangement links TRBV18 to TRBJ2-4, with 8 positions matching TRBD1. CDR1 is KGHSH and CDR2 is LQKENI in the germline V gene. The CDR3 has 18 amino acids. Unmatched junction bases numbered 14, after V lost 2 bases and J lost 5 bases. DNA of the CDR3: TGTGCCAGCTCACCAACCTTGCCGTTACAGGGGGATGAAAACATTCAGTACTTC. Its protein product is CASSPTLPLQGDENIQYF.

The rearrangement links TRBV6-6 to TRBJ2-7; 7 bases map to TRBD2. This CDR3 is 14 amino acids long. The germline V gene encodes CDR1 MNHNY and CDR2 SVGAGI (reference sequence). V was clipped by 5 bases and J by 3 bases; unmatched bases: 7. The CDR3, as DNA: TGTGCCAGCAGTCGCGGACTAGGCGTCTACGAGCAGTACTTC. Translated, it gives CASSRGLGVYEQYF.

CDR3 coding DNA: TGCGCCAGCAGCTTGGTCCAGGACTATGGCTACACCTTC. Amino acids: CASSLVQDYGYTF. This chain joins TRBV5-1 and TRBJ1-2, with D unresolved. Germline CDR1 reads SGHRS; CDR2 reads YFSETQ. CDR3 length: 13 amino acids. Between the trimmed V and J ends, which lost 0 bases and 3 bases, there was a span of 6 bases.

Many counts were recorded for this clone. The chain links TRBV6-1 to TRBJ2-7; no clear D. The CDR3 is made up of 15 amino acids. Germline CDR1 and CDR2: MNHNS and SASEGT. Trimming removed 1 base from V and 2 bases from J, with 12 bases in between. CDR3 sequence: CASSEGAEPPYEQYF. The CDR3 nucleotides are TGTGCCAGCAGTGAAGGAGCAGAACCCCCCTACGAGCAGTACTTC.

V and J are TRBV19 and TRBJ1-1; TRBD1 is a possible D gene (5 bases). Per the germline V gene, CDR1 is LNHDA and CDR2 is SQIVND (reference sequence). V was pared by 6 bases and J by 3 bases, with 14 bases between. The CDR3 runs 14 residues. Here the CDR3 DNA reads TGTGCCAGTAGCAGACAGTACCTCTACACTGAAGCTTTCTTT. Its protein is CASSRQYLYTEAFF.

This clone showed up just a few times. The chain recombines TRBV7-2 with TRBJ1-2; 11 nucleotides agree with TRBD1. The germline CDR1 and CDR2 sequences are SGHTA and FQGNSA. There are 18 residues in the CDR3. The junction had 14 bases not matched to a gene; V was cut back by 0 bases and J by 8 bases. CDR3 amino acids: CASSLANLRDRGGKGYTF. CDR3 sequence (DNA): TGTGCCAGCAGCTTAGCGAACCTCCGGGACAGGGGGGGTAAGGGCTACACCTTC.

This clone was counted at least ten times. This chain joins TRBV25-1 and TRBJ2-6; no clear D gene. V gave up 7 bases and J gave up 0 bases, with 1 base separating them. The CDR3 sequence is 12 residues long. CDR1 is MGHDK, CDR2 SYGVNS, per germline. As DNA, the CDR3 is TGTGCCAGCAACTCTGGGGCCAACGTCCTGACTTTC. The encoded protein is CASNSGANVLTF.

The genes are TRBV6-5 and TRBJ2-5; no reliable D call. The CDR3 contains 13 residues. Looked up from germline, CDR1 is MNHEY and CDR2 is SVGAGI. Deletions cut 6 bases from V and 11 bases from J, with 19 bases between. CDR3 sequence reads: CASSSPPPGEQYF. CDR3 nucleotides: TGTGCCAGCAGCTCTCCACCACCGGGCGAACAGTACTTC.

The rearrangement links TRBV18 to TRBJ1-1, with D perhaps TRBD1 (6 bases). V lost 3 bases and J lost 5, with 16 bases in between. CDR1 and CDR2 (germline): KGHSH, LQKENI. The length of the CDR3 is 15 residues. CDR3 residues: CASSPQAGAGTEAFF. The CDR3 coding sequence is TGTGCCAGCTCACCCCAGGCAGGGGCCGGGACTGAAGCTTTCTTT.

J is TRBJ2-2 and V is TRBV28, with 8 bases lining up with TRBD1. V dropped 5 bases and J dropped 5; count of bases not matched to a gene: 10. The CDR3 consists of 16 residues. In germline, CDR1 is MDHEN, CDR2 SYDVKM. Written as DNA, the CDR3 is TGTGCCAGCAGTGGAGCCGGGACAGGAGCAACCGGGGAGCTGTTTTTT. This sequence encodes CASSGAGTGATGELFF.

The gene calls are TRBV7-3 and TRBJ1-1; TRBD1 agrees at 8 bases. This CDR3 comprises 13 residues. V shed 4 bases and J 4 bases; nucleotides not matched to a gene: 2. Germline V gene lookup returns CDR1 SGHTA and CDR2 FQGTGA. The CDR3 DNA follows: TGTGCCAGCAGCTCGCAGGGGGCCACTGAAGCTTTCTTT. This sequence encodes CASSSQGATEAFF.

The rearrangement uses TRBV5-1 and TRBJ2-7; the D gene is possibly TRBD2 (7 bases). Trimming cost V 1 base and J 2 bases, with 13 bases left between them. This CDR3 has 15 amino acids. CDR1 SGHRS and CDR2 YFSETQ come from the germline V gene. CDR3 in DNA: TGCGCCAGCAGCTTGTCAAGGGGGACTACCTACGAGCAGTACTTC. It codes for CASSLSRGTTYEQYF.

This sequence joins TRBV4-1 and TRBJ2-5; D call uncertain. V was clipped by 8 bases and J by 1 base, with 11 bases between them. The germline CDR1 and CDR2 sequences are MGHRA and YSYEKL. The CDR3 has 13 residues. The CDR3 coding sequence is TGCGCCAGCGGTCGTGGCAGCCAAGAGACCCAGTACTTC. Translation: CASGRGSQETQYF.

Details on this clone: This same CDR3 is encoded by further DNA sequences in the sample. The chain has TRBV5-1 and TRBJ2-7, with TRBD1 matching over 10 bases. Germline V lookup: CDR1 SGHRS, CDR2 YFSETQ. The CDR3 length is 15 residues. Germline trimming cut 0 bases from V and 5 bases from J; bases unmatched to any gene: 5. CDR3 residues: CASSLARTGGDEQYF. In DNA form, the CDR3 reads TGCGCCAGCAGCTTGGCCAGGACAGGGGGAGACGAGCAGTACTTC. Drawing the rest from reference TRBV5-1 and TRBJ2-7, the complete variable domain is KAGVTQTPRYLIKTRGQQVTLSCSPISGHRSVSWYQQTPGQGLQFLFEYFSETQRNKGNFPGRFSGRQFSNSRSEMNVSTLELGDSALYLCASSLARTGGDEQYFGPGTRLTVT.